The rows below give T cell receptor beta chains drawn from one sample of a study of response to subunit inactivated influenza vaccine. TCRdb reprocessed the RT-PCR reads with MiXCR, giving one entry per CDR3 protein. The data contain fewer than 250,000 distinct CDR3 sequences, roughly 14% of them singletons. Sequences were derived from CD8+ T cells sorted from PBMCs, sampled less than 6 days after vaccination. These receptors were collected from a man between 45 and 60 years old who received an inactivated influenza vaccine. Both conserved end residues are part of each CDR3. D genes are given only for firm matches. A row's size may be missing; if present it is once, few, many or a size class.

V,J,size,D,DNA,CDR3
TRBV6-2/TRBV6-3,TRBJ1-5,.,TRBD1,TGTGCCAGCAGTTACCCTAGGACAGGGTTCGCTCAGCCCCAGCATTTT,CASSYPRTGFAQPQHF
TRBV4-3,TRBJ1-6,few,TRBD1,TGCGCCAGCAGCCGAACAGGGGATTCACCCCTCCACTTT,CASSRTGDSPLHF
TRBV14,TRBJ2-5,many,.,TGTGCCAGCAGCCAAGATCTGGGGGAAGAGACCCAGTACTTC,CASSQDLGEETQYF
TRBV7-6,TRBJ2-3,many,TRBD2,TGTGCCAGCAGCTTAAGGACTAGCGGGAGGGATTACACAGATACGCAGTATTTT,CASSLRTSGRDYTDTQYF
TRBV11-2,TRBJ2-3,many,.,TGTGCCAGCACCCAAGATCCGGACGCCTCTAGCACAGATACGCAGTATTTT,CASTQDPDASSTDTQYF
TRBV12-3/TRBV12-4,TRBJ1-1,.,.,TGTGCCAGCAGTTTTAATAAGGTGAACACTGAAGCTTTCTTT,CASSFNKVNTEAFF
TRBV20-1,TRBJ2-3,few,.,TGCAGTGCTAGAGCCTCGGTGTTAGCAGAAGAAACACCATTCACAGATACGCAGTATTTT,CSARASVLAEETPFTDTQYF
TRBV28,TRBJ2-7,.,TRBD2,TGTGCCAGCAGTAACCCCAGCGGGAGTTTGTACGAGCAGTACTTC,CASSNPSGSLYEQYF
TRBV7-2,TRBJ1-1,few,TRBD1,TGTGCCAGCAGCTTGACAGGGCGGTGGATGAACACTGAAGCTTTCTTT,CASSLTGRWMNTEAFF
TRBV29-1,TRBJ2-7,many,TRBD2,TGCAGCGTTACTAGCGAATCCTCCTACGAGCAGTACTTC,CSVTSESSYEQYF
TRBV7-9,TRBJ1-5,.,.,TGTGCCAGCAGCCTGGGGGCAGAGTCTTGGAGCAATCAGCCCCAGCATTTT,CASSLGAESWSNQPQHF
TRBV4-1,TRBJ2-2,.,.,TGCGCCAGCAGCCAAGTTGTCGGACAGAGAAACACCGGGGAGCTGTTTTTT,CASSQVVGQRNTGELFF
TRBV20-1,TRBJ2-1,few,.,TGCAGTGCATATGGACGCAACTCCTACAATGAGCAGTTCTTC,CSAYGRNSYNEQFF
TRBV7-9,TRBJ2-1,.,.,TGTGCCAGCAGCTTACGGTCAGGGGTCAATGAGCAGTTCTTC,CASSLRSGVNEQFF
TRBV9,TRBJ2-5,.,TRBD2,TGTGCCAGCAGCGTAGGGACTAGCGTGTATCACCACGAGACCCAGTACTTC,CASSVGTSVYHHETQYF
TRBV25-1,TRBJ2-1,few,TRBD2,TGTGCCAGCAGTGACTGGGGACTAGCGATGAATGAGCAGTTCTTC,CASSDWGLAMNEQFF
TRBV15,TRBJ2-1,.,TRBD2,TGTGCCACCAGCAGAGCGACTATTAGCGGGATGAATGAGCAGTTCTTC,CATSRATISGMNEQFF
TRBV12-3/TRBV12-4,TRBJ2-3,many,TRBD2,TGTGCCAGCAGGGGACTAGCGGGGGCTCTTAGCACAGATACGCAGTATTTT,CASRGLAGALSTDTQYF
TRBV11-2,TRBJ2-2,few,.,TGTGCCAGCTGCGACACCGGGGCGGGTTACACCGGGGAGCTGTTTTTT,CASCDTGAGYTGELFF
TRBV4-1,TRBJ2-1,few,TRBD2,TGCGCCAGCAGCCATCACCGGACTAGCGGGGGGGCCGACAATGAGCAGTTCTTC,CASSHHRTSGGADNEQFF
TRBV14,TRBJ2-3,.,.,TGTGCCAGCAGCCAAGGTCCGTCCCCATGGGGAGATACGCAGTATTTT,CASSQGPSPWGDTQYF
TRBV12-3/TRBV12-4,TRBJ1-4,.,.,TGTGCCAGCAGTTCGGACAGCGGGGATGAAAAACTGTTTTTT,CASSSDSGDEKLFF
TRBV5-1,TRBJ2-5,.,.,TGCGCCAGCAGCTTGGTACCTAGCGTGGAGCAAGAGACCCAGTACTTC,CASSLVPSVEQETQYF
TRBV4-2,TRBJ2-7,.,TRBD2,TGTGCCAGCAGCCAATCCCTGGGGAGGGCCAACTCCTACGAGCAGTACTTC,CASSQSLGRANSYEQYF
TRBV6-2/TRBV6-3,TRBJ2-7,.,.,TGTGCCAGCAGTTACGATGACGGGGAAGGAACTGAAACCTACGAGCAGTACTTC,CASSYDDGEGTETYEQYF
TRBV6-5,TRBJ2-7,few,.,TGTGCCAGCAGTTACGGAGCGGGACACTACGAGCAGTACTTC,CASSYGAGHYEQYF
TRBV7-9,TRBJ2-7,few,TRBD1,TGTGCCAGCAGCTCATGGACAGGTCCCTACGAGCAGTACTTC,CASSSWTGPYEQYF
TRBV7-6,TRBJ2-3,.,.,TGTGCCAGCTGCGAAATCGCGAGCACAGATACGCAGTATTTT,CASCEIASTDTQYF
TRBV9,TRBJ2-3,few,TRBD2,TGTGCCAGCAGCGTAGACCCGGGAGGTGTAGATACGCAGTATTTT,CASSVDPGGVDTQYF
TRBV6-2/TRBV6-3,TRBJ2-1,few,.,TGTGCCAGCAGTTACCCCCTGAGAGGGAGTGATGAGCAGTTCTTC,CASSYPLRGSDEQFF
TRBV7-9,TRBJ1-2,few,.,TGTGCCAGCAGCGGGAGGGAGATTTATGGCTACACCTTC,CASSGREIYGYTF